This TCR beta chain is drawn from a study of OX40 agonist ivuxolimab in advanced cancers. Regarding the complete study: Ivuxolimab was a fully human IgG2 agonistic monoclonal antibody targeting the costimulatory receptor OX40 (CD134). Partial responses occurred in three dose-escalation patients: two with cutaneous melanoma and one with hepatocellular carcinoma. Intravenous ivuxolimab was administered to patients every 2 weeks at six dose levels: 0.01, 0.1, 0.3, 1.5, 3 and 10 mg/kg. The paper describes the monotherapy dose-escalation part (N = 52 patients) of the phase I trial of ivuxolimab. Among the roughly 54 dose-escalation patients, some 19 had hepatocellular carcinoma, approximately 15 melanoma, 9 renal cell carcinoma and 9 head and neck cancer. Prior anti-PD-1, anti-PD-L1 or anti-CTLA-4 therapy was permitted, and 30% to 45% of dose-escalation patients had received checkpoint inhibitors. Peripheral TCRbeta sequencing aimed to test whether ivuxolimab altered TCR sequence diversity and caused clonal T-cell expansion. The dose-escalation cohort was around 83% male with a mean age of around 62 years, ranging from roughly 23 to 85. Beyond this particular receptor, the publication reports: Partial responders in the 0.1-3.0 mg/kg groups had among the lowest normalized peripheral clonal expansion, especially among CD8+ T cells. Clonal expansion of both CD4+ and CD8+ blood T cells was observed from baseline to week 6 at doses 0.1 to 3.0 mg/kg. Low levels of normalized T-cell clonal expansion were also seen in some nonresponding patients. After ivuxolimab, expanded clones were on average more numerous among CD8+ T cells than among CD4+ T cells. Antigen specificity was not determined for the clonally expanded peripheral T cells.

Patients with autoimmune disease history or receiving systemic immunosuppression were excluded from the trial. In every dose cohort, peripheral blood was drawn for TCR sequencing at baseline, cycle 4 day 1, and cycle 7 day 1. The samples were drawn from a first-in-human, open-label, multicenter phase I dose-escalation trial of ivuxolimab. The trial enrolled adults with locally advanced or metastatic head and neck squamous cell, hepatocellular, melanoma or renal cell carcinoma. CD4+ and CD8+ T cells were sorted separately from peripheral blood before TCR sequencing. This clone was detected once. Its antigen remains undetermined. No clone much larger than this one lies a single base away; base qualities are absent. Genomic DNA was isolated from the sorted cells so that the TCRbeta CDR3 region could be sequenced. The immunoSEQ Assay was used to sequence the TCRbeta CDR3 regions. Imported from immuneACCESS, the table was reduced by TCRdb to in-frame sequences with V and J called. These copies leave out some clones; in studies compared against another copy, an unresolved V gene accounts for under half, and the cause of the remainder is not known. For this sample the table gives around 72,000 clones, of which roughly nine tenths were detected only once. Roughly an eighth of the sample belongs to the ten largest clones.

V and J are truncated by 3 bases and 6 bases respectively, leaving an intervening sequence of 13 bases. Counted from cysteine to phenylalanine, this CDR3 has 14 amino acids. The kept DNA is CDR3 alone, 42 bases in frame from the first base. The germline V gene sets CDR1 to SGHRS and CDR2 to YFSETQ. This TCR was sampled from an adult with an advanced solid tumor such as melanoma, head and neck, liver or kidney cancer. This receptor chain uses TRBV5-1 and TRBJ2-4; the D gene is perhaps TRBD1 or TRBD2, as each covers 6 bases. The sample consisted of CD4+ or CD8+ T cells sorted from blood, taken in a trial of the OX40 agonist ivuxolimab. Here the CDR3 is given as CASSSTEGGNIQYF. The nucleotides are TGCGCCAGCAGCTCGACAGAGGGGGGAAACATTCAGTACTTC.